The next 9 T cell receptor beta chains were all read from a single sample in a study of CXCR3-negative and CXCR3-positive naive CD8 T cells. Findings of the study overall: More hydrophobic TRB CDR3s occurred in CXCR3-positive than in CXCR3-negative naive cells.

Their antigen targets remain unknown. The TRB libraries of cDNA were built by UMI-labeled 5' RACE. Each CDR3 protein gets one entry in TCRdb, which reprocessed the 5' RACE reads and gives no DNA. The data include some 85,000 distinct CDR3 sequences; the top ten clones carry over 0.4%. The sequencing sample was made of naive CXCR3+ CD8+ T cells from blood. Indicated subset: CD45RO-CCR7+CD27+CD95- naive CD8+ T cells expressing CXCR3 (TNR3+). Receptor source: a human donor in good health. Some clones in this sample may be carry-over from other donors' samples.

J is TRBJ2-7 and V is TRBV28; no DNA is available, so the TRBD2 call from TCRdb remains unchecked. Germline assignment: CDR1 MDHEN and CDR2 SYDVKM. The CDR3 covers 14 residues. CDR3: CASRLAGDSYEQYF. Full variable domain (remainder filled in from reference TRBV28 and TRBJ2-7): DVKVTQSSRYLVKRTGEKVFLECVQDMDHENMFWYRQDPGLGLRLIYFSYDVKMKEKGDIPEGYSVSREKKERFSLILESASTNQTSMYLCASRLAGDSYEQYFGPGTRLTVT.

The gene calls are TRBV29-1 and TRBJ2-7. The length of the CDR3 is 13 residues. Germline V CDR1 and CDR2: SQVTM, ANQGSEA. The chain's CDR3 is CSVDRLSTYEQYF.

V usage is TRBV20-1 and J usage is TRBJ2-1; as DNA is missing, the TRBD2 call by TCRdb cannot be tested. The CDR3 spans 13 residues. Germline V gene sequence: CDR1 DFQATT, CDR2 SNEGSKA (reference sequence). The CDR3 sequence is CSAEREAYNEQFF.

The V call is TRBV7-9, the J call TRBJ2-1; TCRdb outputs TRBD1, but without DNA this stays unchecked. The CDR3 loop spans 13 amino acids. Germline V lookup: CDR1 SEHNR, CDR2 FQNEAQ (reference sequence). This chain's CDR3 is CASSPPSPNEQFF.

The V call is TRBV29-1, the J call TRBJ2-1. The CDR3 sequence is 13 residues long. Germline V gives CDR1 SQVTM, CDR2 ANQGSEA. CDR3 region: CSVDVGWGNEQFF.

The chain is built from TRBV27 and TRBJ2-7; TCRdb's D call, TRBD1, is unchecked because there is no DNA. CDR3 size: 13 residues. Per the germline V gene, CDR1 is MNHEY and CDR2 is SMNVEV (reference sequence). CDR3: CASTTAGGSEQYF.

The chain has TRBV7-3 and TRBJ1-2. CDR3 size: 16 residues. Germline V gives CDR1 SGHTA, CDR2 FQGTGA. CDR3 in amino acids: CASSLTDRAVPYGYTF.

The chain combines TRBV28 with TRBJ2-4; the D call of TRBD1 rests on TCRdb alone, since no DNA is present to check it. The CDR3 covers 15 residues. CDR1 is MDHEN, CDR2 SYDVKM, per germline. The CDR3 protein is CASSATWGVENIQYF.

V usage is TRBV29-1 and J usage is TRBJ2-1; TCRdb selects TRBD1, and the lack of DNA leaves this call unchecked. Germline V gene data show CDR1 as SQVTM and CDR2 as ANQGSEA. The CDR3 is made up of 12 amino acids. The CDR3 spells CSADEPPGEQFF.